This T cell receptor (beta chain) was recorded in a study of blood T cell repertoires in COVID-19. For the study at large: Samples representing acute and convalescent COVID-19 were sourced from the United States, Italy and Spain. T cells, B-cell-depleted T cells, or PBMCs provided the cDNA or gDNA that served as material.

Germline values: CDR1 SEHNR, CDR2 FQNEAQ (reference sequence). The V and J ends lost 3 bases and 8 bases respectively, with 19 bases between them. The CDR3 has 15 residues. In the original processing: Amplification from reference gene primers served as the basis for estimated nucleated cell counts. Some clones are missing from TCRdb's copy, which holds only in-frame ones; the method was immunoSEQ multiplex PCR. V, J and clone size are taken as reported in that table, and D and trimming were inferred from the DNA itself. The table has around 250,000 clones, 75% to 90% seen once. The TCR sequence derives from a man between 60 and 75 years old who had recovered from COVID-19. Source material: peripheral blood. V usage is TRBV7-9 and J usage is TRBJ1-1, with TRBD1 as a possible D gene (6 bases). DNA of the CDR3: TGTGCCAGCAGCTTCGACCGGCGGGGGCCCGACGAAGCTTTCTTT. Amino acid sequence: CASSFDRRGPDEAFF.